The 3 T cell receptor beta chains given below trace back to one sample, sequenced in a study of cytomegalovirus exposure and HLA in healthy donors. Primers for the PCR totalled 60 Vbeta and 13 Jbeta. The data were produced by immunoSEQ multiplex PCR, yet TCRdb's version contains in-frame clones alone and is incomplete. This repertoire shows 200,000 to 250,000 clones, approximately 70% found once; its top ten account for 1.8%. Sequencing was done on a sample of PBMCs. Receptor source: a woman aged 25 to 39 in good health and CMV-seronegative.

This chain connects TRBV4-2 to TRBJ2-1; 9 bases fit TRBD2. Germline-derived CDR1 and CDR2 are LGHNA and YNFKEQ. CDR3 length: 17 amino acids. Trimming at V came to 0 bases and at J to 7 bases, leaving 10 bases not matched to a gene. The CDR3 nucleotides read TGTGCCAGCAGCCAAGACATTAGGGTAGCGGGAGAAAATGAGCAGTTCTTC. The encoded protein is CASSQDIRVAGENEQFF.

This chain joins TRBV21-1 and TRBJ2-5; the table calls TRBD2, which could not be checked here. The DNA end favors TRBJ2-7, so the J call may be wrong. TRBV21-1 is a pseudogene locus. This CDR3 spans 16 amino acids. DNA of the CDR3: TGTGCCAGCAGCACACCGACTAGCGGGGAATTCTACGAGCAGTACTTC. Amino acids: CASSTPTSGEFYEQYF.

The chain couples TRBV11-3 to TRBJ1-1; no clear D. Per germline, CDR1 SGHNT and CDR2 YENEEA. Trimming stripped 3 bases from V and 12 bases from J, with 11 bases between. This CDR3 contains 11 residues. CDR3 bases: TGTGCCAGCAGCTTTCCGGGGAGGACTTTCTTT. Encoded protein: CASSFPGRTFF.